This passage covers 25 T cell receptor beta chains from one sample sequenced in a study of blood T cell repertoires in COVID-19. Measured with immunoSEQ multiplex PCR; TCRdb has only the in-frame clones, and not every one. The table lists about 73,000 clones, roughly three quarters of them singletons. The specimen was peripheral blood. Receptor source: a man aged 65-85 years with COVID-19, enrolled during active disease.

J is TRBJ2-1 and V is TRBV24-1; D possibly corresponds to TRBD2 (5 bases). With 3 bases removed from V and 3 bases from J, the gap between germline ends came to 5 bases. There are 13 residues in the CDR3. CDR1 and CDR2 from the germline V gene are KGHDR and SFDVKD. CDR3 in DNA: TGTGCCACCAGTGATCGGGGCTACAATGAGCAGTTCTTC. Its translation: CATSDRGYNEQFF.

CDR3 sequence reads: CASSSSGSSGEQFF. The CDR3 region has the DNA TGTGCCAGCAGTTCTAGCGGGAGTTCGGGAGAGCAGTTCTTC. The chain combines TRBV27 with TRBJ2-1; TRBD2 aligns across 10 bases. Germline V gene lookup returns CDR1 MNHEY and CDR2 SMNVEV (reference sequence). Trimming removed 4 bases from V and 10 bases from J; junction bases left unmatched: 7. The CDR3 covers 14 residues.

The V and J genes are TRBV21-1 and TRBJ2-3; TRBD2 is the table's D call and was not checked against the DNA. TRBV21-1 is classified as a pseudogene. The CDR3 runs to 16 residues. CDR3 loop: CASSFRGGGGTDTQYF. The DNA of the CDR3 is TGTGCCAGCAGCTTCCGGGGCGGGGGGGGCACAGATACGCAGTATTTT.

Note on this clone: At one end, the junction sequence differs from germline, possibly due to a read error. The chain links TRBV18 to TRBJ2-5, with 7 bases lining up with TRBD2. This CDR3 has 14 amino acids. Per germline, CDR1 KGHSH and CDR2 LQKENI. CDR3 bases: TGTGCCAGCTCACCCCGGGGGGAGCTTGAGAGCCAGTACTTC. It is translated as CASSPRGELESQYF.

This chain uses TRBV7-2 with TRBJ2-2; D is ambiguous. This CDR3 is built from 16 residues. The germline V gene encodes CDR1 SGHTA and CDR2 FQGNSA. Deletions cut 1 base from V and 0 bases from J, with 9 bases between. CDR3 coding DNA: TGTGCCAGCAGCTTAGGAGTGACACCGAACACCGGGGAGCTGTTTTTT. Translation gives CASSLGVTPNTGELFF.

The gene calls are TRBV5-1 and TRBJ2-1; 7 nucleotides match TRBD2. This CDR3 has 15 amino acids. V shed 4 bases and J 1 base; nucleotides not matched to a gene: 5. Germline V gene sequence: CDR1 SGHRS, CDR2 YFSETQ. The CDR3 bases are TGCGCCAGCAGCCAACTAGCGAGTTCCTACAATGAGCAGTTCTTC. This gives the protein CASSQLASSYNEQFF.

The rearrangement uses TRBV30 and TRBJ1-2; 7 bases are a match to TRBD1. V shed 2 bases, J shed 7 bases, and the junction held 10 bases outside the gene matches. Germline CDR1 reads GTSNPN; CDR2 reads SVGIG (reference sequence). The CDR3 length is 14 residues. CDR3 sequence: CAWSFAKGASGYTF. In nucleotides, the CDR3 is TGTGCCTGGAGTTTCGCGAAGGGGGCAAGTGGCTACACCTTC.

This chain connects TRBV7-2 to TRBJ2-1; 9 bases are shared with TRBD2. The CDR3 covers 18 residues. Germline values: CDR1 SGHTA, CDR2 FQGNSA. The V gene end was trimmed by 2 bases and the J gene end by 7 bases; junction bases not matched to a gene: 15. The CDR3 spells CASSLLGAGGRAGNEQFF. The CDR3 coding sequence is TGTGCCAGCAGCTTACTTGGCGCGGGCGGGAGGGCCGGTAATGAGCAGTTCTTC. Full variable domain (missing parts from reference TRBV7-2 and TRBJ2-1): GAGVSQSPSNKVTEKGKDVELRCDPISGHTALYWYRQSLGQGLEFLIYFQGNSAPDKSGLPSDRFSAERTGGSVSTLTIQRTQQEDSAVYLCASSLLGAGGRAGNEQFFGPGTRLTVL.

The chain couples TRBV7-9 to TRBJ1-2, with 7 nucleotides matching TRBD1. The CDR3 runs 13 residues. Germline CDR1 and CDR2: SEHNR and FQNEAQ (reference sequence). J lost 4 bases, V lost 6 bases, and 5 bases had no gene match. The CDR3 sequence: CASSRDSSYGYTF. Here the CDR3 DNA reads TGTGCCAGCAGTCGGGACAGCAGCTATGGCTACACCTTC.

In nucleotides, the CDR3 is TGTGCCAGCAGCATCCAATGGGGAGCCGGGGAGCTGTTTTTT. This gives the protein CASSIQWGAGELFF. The chain employs TRBV9 and TRBJ2-2; maybe TRBD2 (5 bases). V lost 4 bases, J lost 6 bases, and 13 bases lay in between. Germline V gene data show CDR1 as SGDLS and CDR2 as YYNGEE. This CDR3 has 14 amino acids.

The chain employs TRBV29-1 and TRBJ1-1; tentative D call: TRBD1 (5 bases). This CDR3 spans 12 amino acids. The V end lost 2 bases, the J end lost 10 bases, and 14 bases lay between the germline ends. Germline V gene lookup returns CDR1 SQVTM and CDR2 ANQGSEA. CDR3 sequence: CSVESSGGRAFF. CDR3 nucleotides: TGCAGCGTTGAAAGTTCTGGGGGGAGAGCTTTCTTT.

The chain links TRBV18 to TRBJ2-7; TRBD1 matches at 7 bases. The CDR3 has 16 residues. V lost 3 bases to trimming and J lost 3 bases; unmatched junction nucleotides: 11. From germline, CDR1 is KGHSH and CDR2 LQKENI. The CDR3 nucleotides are TGTGCCAGCTCACCCGGACAGGTCCAAGTTGGCTACGAGCAGTACTTC. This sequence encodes CASSPGQVQVGYEQYF.

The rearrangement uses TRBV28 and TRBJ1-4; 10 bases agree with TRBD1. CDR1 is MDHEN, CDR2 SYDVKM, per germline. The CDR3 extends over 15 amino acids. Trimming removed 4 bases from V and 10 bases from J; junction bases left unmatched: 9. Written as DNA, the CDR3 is TGTGCCAGCAGTTCACCGGGACAGGGGCCCCCAAAACTGTTTTTT. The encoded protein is CASSSPGQGPPKLFF.

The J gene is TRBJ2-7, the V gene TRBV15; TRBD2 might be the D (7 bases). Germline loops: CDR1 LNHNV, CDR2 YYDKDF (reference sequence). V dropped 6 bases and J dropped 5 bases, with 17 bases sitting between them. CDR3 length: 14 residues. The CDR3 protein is CATRGGALINEQYF. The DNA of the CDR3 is TGTGCCACCAGAGGGGGGGCGTTAATCAACGAGCAGTACTTC. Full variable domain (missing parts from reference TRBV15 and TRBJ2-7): DAMVIQNPRYQVTQFGKPVTLSCSQTLNHNVMYWYQQKSSQAPKLLFHYYDKDFNNEADTPDNFQSRRPNTSFCFLDIRSPGLGDTAMYLCATRGGALINEQYFGPGTRLTVT.

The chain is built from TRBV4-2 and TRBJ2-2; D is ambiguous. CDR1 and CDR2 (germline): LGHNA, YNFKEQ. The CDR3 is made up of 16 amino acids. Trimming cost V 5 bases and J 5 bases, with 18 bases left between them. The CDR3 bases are TGTGCCAGCAGCGAAAGTGCGGTTACGGTAACCGGGGAGCTGTTTTTT. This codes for CASSESAVTVTGELFF.

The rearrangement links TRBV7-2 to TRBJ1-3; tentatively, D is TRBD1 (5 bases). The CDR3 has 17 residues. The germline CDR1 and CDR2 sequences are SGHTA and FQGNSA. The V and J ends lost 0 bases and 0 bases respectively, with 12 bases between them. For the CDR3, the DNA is TGTGCCAGCAGCTTAGCGGGGGGGGTGCTCTCTGGAAACACCATATATTTT. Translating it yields CASSLAGGVLSGNTIYF.

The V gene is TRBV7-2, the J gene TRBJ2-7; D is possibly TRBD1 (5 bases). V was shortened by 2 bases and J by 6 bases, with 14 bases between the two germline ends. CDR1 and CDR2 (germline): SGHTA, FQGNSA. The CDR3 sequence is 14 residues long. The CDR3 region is CASSLSRPQGEQYF. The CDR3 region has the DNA TGTGCCAGCAGCTTATCGCGGCCCCAGGGCGAGCAGTACTTC.

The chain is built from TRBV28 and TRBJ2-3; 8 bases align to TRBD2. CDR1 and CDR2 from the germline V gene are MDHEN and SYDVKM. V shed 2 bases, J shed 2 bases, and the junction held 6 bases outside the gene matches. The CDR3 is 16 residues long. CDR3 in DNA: TGTGCCAGCAGTTTACCCGGACTAGCCCCCACAGATACGCAGTATTTT. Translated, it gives CASSLPGLAPTDTQYF. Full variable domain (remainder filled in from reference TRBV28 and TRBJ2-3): DVKVTQSSRYLVKRTGEKVFLECVQDMDHENMFWYRQDPGLGLRLIYFSYDVKMKEKGDIPEGYSVSREKKERFSLILESASTNQTSMYLCASSLPGLAPTDTQYFGPGTRLTVL.

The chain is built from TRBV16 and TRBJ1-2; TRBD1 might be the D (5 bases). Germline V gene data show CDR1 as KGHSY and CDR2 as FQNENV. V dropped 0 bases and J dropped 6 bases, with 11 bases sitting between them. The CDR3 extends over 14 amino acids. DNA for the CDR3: TGTGCCAGCAGCCAATCACAGGTGTTGGATGGCTACACCTTC. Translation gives CASSQSQVLDGYTF. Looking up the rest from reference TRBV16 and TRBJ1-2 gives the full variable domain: GEEVAQTPKHLVRGEGQKAKLYCAPIKGHSYVFWYQQVLKNEFKFLISFQNENVFDETGMPKERFSAKCLPNSPCSLEIQATKLEDSAVYFCASSQSQVLDGYTFGSGTRLTVV.

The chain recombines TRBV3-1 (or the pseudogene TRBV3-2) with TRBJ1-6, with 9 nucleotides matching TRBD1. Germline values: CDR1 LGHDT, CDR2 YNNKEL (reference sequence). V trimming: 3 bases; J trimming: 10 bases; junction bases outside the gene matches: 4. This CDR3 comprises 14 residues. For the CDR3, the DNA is TGTGCCAGCAGCCAGGGGGACAGGGTCTCACCCCTCCACTTT. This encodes CASSQGDRVSPLHF.

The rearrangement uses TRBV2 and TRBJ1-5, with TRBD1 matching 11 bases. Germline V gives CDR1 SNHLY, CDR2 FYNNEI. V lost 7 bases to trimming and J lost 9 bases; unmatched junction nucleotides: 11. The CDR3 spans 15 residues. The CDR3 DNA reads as TGTGCCAGCACCGGAACCGGGACAGGGGGACTGCCCCAGCATTTT. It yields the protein CASTGTGTGGLPQHF.

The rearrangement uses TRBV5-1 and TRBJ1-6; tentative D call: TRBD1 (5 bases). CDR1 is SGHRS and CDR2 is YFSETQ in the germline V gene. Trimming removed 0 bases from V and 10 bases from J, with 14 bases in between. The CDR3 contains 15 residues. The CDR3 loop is CASSLAGQGRSPLHF. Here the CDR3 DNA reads TGCGCCAGCAGCTTGGCAGGGCAGGGCCGATCACCCCTCCACTTT.

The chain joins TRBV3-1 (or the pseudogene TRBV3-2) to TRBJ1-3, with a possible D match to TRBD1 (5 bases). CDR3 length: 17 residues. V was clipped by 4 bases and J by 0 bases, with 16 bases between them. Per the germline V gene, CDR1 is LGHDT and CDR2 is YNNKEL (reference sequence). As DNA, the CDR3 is TGTGCCAGCAGCCCTCAGGGTTGGGGAAGCTCTGGAAACACCATATATTTT. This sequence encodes CASSPQGWGSSGNTIYF.

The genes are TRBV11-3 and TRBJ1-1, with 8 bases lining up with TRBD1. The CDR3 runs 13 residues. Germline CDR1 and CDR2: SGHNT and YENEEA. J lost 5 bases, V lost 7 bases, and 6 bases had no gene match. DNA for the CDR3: TGTGCCAGCACCAGTACAGGGGGAACTGAAGCTTTCTTT. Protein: CASTSTGGTEAFF. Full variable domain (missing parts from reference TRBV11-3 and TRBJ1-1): EAGVVQSPRYKIIEKKQPVAFWCNPISGHNTLYWYLQNLGQGPELLIRYENEEAVDDSQLPKDRFSAERLKGVDSTLKIQPAELGDSAVYLCASTSTGGTEAFFGQGTRLTVV.

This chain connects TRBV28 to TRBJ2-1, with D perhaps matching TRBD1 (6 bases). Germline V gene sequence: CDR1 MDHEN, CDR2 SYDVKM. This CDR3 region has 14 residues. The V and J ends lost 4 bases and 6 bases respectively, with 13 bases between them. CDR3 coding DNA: TGTGCCAGCAGTTCCGGGACACTACCCAATGAGCAGTTCTTC. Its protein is CASSSGTLPNEQFF.